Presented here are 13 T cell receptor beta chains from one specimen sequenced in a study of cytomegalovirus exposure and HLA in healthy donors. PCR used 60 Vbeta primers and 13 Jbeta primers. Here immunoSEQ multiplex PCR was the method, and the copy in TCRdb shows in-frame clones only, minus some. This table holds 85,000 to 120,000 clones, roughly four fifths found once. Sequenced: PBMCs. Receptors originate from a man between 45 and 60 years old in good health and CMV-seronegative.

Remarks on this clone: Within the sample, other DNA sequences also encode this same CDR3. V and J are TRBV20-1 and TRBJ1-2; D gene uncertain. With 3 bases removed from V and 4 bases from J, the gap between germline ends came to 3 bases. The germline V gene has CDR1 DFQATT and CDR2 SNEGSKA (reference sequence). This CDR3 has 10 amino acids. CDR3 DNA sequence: TGCAGTGCTAGTCTCTATGGCTACACCTTC. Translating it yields CSASLYGYTF.

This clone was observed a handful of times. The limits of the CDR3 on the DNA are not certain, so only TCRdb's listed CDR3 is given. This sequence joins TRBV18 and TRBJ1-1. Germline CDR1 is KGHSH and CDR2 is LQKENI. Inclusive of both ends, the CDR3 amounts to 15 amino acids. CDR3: CASSPSGRENTEAFF.

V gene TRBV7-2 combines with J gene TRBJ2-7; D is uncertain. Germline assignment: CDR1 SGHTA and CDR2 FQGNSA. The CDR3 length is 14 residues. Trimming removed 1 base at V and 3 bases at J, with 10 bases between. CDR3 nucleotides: TGTGCCAGCAGCTTAGGCCAGGAACTCTACGAGCAGTACTTC. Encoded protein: CASSLGQELYEQYF. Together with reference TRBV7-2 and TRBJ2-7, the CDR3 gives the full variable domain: GAGVSQSPSNKVTEKGKDVELRCDPISGHTALYWYRQSLGQGLEFLIYFQGNSAPDKSGLPSDRFSAERTGGSVSTLTIQRTQQEDSAVYLCASSLGQELYEQYFGPGTRLTVT.

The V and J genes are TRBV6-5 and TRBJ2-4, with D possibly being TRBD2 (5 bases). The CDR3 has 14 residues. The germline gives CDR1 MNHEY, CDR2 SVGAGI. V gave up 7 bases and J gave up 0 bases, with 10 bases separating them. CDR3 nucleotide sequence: TGTGCCAGCAATGGGGAGAGAGCCAAAAACATTCAGTACTTC. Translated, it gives CASNGERAKNIQYF.

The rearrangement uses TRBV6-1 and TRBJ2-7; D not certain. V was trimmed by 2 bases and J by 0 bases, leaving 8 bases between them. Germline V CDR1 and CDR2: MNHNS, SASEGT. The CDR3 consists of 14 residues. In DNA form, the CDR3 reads TGTGCCAGCAGTGAAAGCTTTAGCTCCTACGAGCAGTACGTC. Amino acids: CASSESFSSYEQYV.

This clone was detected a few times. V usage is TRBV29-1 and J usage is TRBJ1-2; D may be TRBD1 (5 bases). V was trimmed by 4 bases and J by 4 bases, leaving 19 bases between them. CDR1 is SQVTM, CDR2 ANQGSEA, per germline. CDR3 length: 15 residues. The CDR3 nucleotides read TGCAGCGTTGCCCTGCGGGGTAGGGGCACCTATGGCTACACCTTC. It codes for CSVALRGRGTYGYTF. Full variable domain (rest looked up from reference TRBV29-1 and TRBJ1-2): SAVISQKPSRDICQRGTSLTIQCQVDSQVTMMFWYRQQPGQSLTLIATANQGSEATYESGFVIDKFPISRPNLTFSTLTVSNMSPEDSSIYLCSVALRGRGTYGYTFGSGTRLTVV.

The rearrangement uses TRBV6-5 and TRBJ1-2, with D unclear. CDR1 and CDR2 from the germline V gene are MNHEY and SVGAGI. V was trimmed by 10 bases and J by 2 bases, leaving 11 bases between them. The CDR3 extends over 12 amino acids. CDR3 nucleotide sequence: TGTGCCACCAGAGCCCCGAACTATGGCTACACCTTC. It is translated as CATRAPNYGYTF.

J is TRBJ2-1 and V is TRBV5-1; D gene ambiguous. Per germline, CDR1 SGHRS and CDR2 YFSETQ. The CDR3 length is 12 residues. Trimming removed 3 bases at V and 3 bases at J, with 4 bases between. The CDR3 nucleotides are TGCGCCAGCAGCTCTCGCTACAATGAGCAGTTCTTC. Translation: CASSSRYNEQFF.

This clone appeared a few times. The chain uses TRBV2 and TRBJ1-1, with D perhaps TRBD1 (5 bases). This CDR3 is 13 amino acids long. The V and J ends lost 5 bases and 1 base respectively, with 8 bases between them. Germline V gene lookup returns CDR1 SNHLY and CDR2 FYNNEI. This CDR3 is CASSNRQNTEAFF. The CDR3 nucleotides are TGTGCCAGCAGTAACAGGCAGAACACTGAAGCTTTCTTT.

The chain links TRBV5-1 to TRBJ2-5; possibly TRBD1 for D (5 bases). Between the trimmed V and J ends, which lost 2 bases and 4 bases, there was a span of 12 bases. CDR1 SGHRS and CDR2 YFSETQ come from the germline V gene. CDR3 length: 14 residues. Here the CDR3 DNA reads TGCGCCAGCAGCTTCCCCCAGGGCGGAGAGACCCAGTACTTC. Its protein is CASSFPQGGETQYF.

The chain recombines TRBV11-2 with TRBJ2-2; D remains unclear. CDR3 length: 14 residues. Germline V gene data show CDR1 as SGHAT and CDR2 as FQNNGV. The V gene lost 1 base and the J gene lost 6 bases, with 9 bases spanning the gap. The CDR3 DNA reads TGTGCCAGCAGCTTAGGCCAGTTGCCCGGGGAGCTGTTTTTT. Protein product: CASSLGQLPGELFF. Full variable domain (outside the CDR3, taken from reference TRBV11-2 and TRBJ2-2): EAGVAQSPRYKIIEKRQSVAFWCNPISGHATLYWYQQILGQGPKLLIQFQNNGVVDDSQLPKDRFSAERLKGVDSTLKIQPAKLEDSAVYLCASSLGQLPGELFFGEGSRLTVL.

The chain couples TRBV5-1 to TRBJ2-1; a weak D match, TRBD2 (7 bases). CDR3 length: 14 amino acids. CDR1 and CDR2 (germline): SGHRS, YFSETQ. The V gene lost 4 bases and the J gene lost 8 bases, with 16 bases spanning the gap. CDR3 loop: CASSRALGGDEQFF. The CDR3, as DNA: TGCGCCAGCAGCCGGGCCCTAGGGGGGGATGAGCAGTTCTTC.

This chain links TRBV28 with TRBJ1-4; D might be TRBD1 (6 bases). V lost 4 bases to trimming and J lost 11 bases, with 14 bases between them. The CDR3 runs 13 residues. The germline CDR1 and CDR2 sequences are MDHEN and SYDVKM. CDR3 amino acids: CASSYPGQGKLFF. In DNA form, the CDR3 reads TGTGCCAGCAGTTATCCGGGACAAGGGAAACTGTTTTTT.